These 31 T cell receptor beta chains originate from one sample sequenced in a study of breast tumors, draining lymph nodes, adjacent tissues. TCRdb fed the multiplex PCR reads into MiXCR, producing one record per CDR3 protein. The sample yields 200,000 to 250,000 distinct CDR3 sequences, 30% to 35% seen once. Samples came from axillary lymph nodes draining the breast cancer. The specimen sequenced was axillary lymph node tissue. Source of these receptors: a female donor with breast cancer. Some clones in this sample may be carry-over from other donors' samples.

This chain connects TRBV11-2 to TRBJ2-7; 8 bases are shared with TRBD2. CDR1 and CDR2 (germline): SGHAT, FQNNGV. This CDR3 region has 14 residues. The V segment lost 5 bases and the J segment 6 bases; nucleotides outside the gene matches: 9. CDR3 coding DNA: TGTGCCAGCAGCGCCAAAGCGGGAGCGCCCGAGCAGTACTTC. Its protein is CASSAKAGAPEQYF.

This clonotype has just one count. The chain uses TRBV14 and TRBJ1-6, with unresolved D. The CDR3 covers 15 residues. V gave up 3 bases and J gave up 4 bases, with 10 bases separating them. Germline assignment: CDR1 SGHDN and CDR2 FVKESK. CDR3 coding DNA: TGTGCCAGCAGCCAGATCAATGATTATAATTCACCCCTCCACTTT. Its protein product is CASSQINDYNSPLHF.

This clonotype was recorded many times. The V and J genes are TRBV14 and TRBJ1-4; D is uncertain. Germline V gives CDR1 SGHDN, CDR2 FVKESK. Trimming removed 3 bases at V and 4 bases at J, with 6 bases between. The CDR3 covers 13 residues. CDR3 nucleotides: TGTGCCAGCAGCCATGACTTTAATGAAAAACTGTTTTTT. This translates into CASSHDFNEKLFF.

This rearrangement joins TRBV20-1 to TRBJ2-6; D might be TRBD1 or TRBD2, each matching 7 bases. In germline, CDR1 is DFQATT, CDR2 SNEGSKA (reference sequence). CDR3 length: 18 residues. Trimming removed 4 bases from V and 6 bases from J, with 25 bases in between. The CDR3 spells CSATTGTTPGGEANVLTF. For the CDR3, the DNA is TGCAGTGCTACGACAGGGACGACACCGGGAGGAGAGGCCAACGTCCTGACTTTC.

Ten or more counts support this clonotype. The rearrangement links TRBV20-1 to TRBJ2-1; 13 bases are a match to TRBD2. Trimming removed 4 bases from V and 9 bases from J; junction bases left unmatched: 18. The CDR3 is 18 residues long. CDR1 and CDR2 (germline): DFQATT, SNEGSKA (reference sequence). The CDR3 nucleotides are TGCAGTGCTATCCCCTCCGGGACTAGCGGGGCCGGGGCTGGTGAGCAGTTCTTC. It is translated as CSAIPSGTSGAGAGEQFF.

Concerning this clonotype: A much larger clone is a single base away; this may be a read error. The chain joins TRBV20-1 to TRBJ2-1, with D uncertain. CDR1 and CDR2 from the germline V gene are DFQATT and SNEGSKA (reference sequence). CDR3 size: 16 residues. The CDR3 loop reads CSAGDPAPSKWDEQFF. CDR3 coding DNA: TGCAGTGCTGGAGATCCAGCCCCTTCAAAATGGGATGAGCAGTTCTTC.

In its sample, this clonotype was seen a few times. Just one base apart from a much larger clone, this may be a read error. The chain uses TRBV12-3 or TRBV12-4 and TRBJ2-3, with 16 positions matching TRBD2. The V and J ends lost 3 bases and 7 bases, in that order; junction bases with no gene match: 7. The CDR3 is made up of 17 amino acids. The CDR3 here is CASSFGGLAGGQYTQYF. CDR3 sequence (DNA): TGTGCCAGCAGTTTCGGGGGACTAGCGGGAGGGCAATATACGCAGTATTTT.

This clonotype showed up many times. The rearrangement links TRBV11-2 to TRBJ2-3; TRBD1 matches at 8 bases. The CDR3 loop spans 13 amino acids. V dropped 0 bases and J dropped 8; count of bases not matched to a gene: 1. Germline V gene lookup returns CDR1 SGHAT and CDR2 FQNNGV. The CDR3 region has the DNA TGTGCCAGCAGCTTAGAACAGGGGGTTACGCAGTATTTT. This translates into CASSLEQGVTQYF.

This clonotype occurred many times. V and J are TRBV3-1 and TRBJ1-4; a weak D match, TRBD1 (6 bases). Trimming shortened V by 4 bases and J by 4 bases, and 16 bases separated the two germline ends. The CDR3 length is 16 residues. The germline V gene encodes CDR1 LGHDT and CDR2 YNNKEL (reference sequence). CDR3 sequence: CASSRVSTGGNEKLFF. CDR3 nucleotides: TGTGCCAGCAGCCGCGTCTCGACAGGAGGTAATGAAAAACTGTTTTTT.

This clonotype was observed a few times. This could be a read error, since a much larger clone is one nucleotide away. The rearrangement uses TRBV7-2 and TRBJ2-3; no definite D call. V lost 3 bases, J lost 1 base, and 5 bases lay in between. The germline gives CDR1 SGHTA, CDR2 FQGNSA. This CDR3 contains 13 residues. Written as DNA, the CDR3 is TGTGCCAGCAGCTTCCCCGGCACAGATACGCAGTATTTT. Protein product: CASSFPGTDTQYF. Filled out from reference TRBV7-2 and TRBJ2-3, the complete variable domain reads GAGVSQSPSNKVTEKGKDVELRCDPISGHTALYWYRQSLGQGLEFLIYFQGNSAPDKSGLPSDRFSAERTGGSVSTLTIQRTQQEDSAVYLCASSFPGTDTQYFGPGTRLTVL.

A word on this clonotype: One junction end disagrees with the germline gene, perhaps due to a read error. The V and J genes are TRBV18 and TRBJ2-3, with TRBD1 as a possible D gene (6 bases). The CDR3 totals 15 residues. Per germline, CDR1 KGHSH and CDR2 LQKENI. The CDR3 loop is CASSPKQGRTDTRYF. CDR3 nucleotide sequence: TGTGCCAGCTCACCAAAACAGGGTCGCACAGATACGCGGTATTTT.

The chain combines TRBV29-1 with TRBJ1-1, with 10 nucleotides matching TRBD1. CDR3 length: 13 amino acids. The ends lost 6 bases at V and 3 bases at J; junction bases unmatched: 4. The germline gives CDR1 SQVTM, CDR2 ANQGSEA. CDR3 sequence reads: CSVTTGGYTEAFF. In DNA form, the CDR3 reads TGCAGCGTGACGACAGGGGGCTACACTGAAGCTTTCTTT.

This clonotype was detected ten times or more. The chain combines TRBV6-1 with TRBJ1-2, with 9 bases aligning to TRBD1. With 0 bases clipped from V and 8 bases from J, the junction kept 10 bases outside the gene matches. Per germline, CDR1 MNHNS and CDR2 SASEGT. CDR3 length: 16 amino acids. CDR3 amino acids: CASSEAGTGLFGGYTF. CDR3 coding DNA: TGTGCCAGCAGTGAAGCCGGGACAGGGCTATTTGGAGGCTACACCTTC.

This clonotype was picked up many times. The chain couples TRBV29-1 to TRBJ1-5, with a possible D match to TRBD1 (5 bases). This CDR3 region has 13 residues. V was pared by 4 bases and J by 3 bases, with 10 bases between. Looked up from germline, CDR1 is SQVTM and CDR2 is ANQGSEA. The CDR3 DNA follows: TGCAGCGTTGTCATGGGGGACAATCAGCCCCAGCATTTT. Its translation is CSVVMGDNQPQHF.

This sequence joins TRBV18 and TRBJ2-3; D is uncertain. CDR1 and CDR2 (germline): KGHSH, LQKENI. The V and J ends lost 0 bases and 1 base respectively, with 11 bases between them. The CDR3 is 16 residues long. The chain's CDR3 is CASSPPNFLGTDTQYF. The CDR3 DNA follows: TGTGCCAGCTCACCACCAAACTTCCTCGGCACAGATACGCAGTATTTT.

The V and J genes are TRBV11-2 and TRBJ2-5, with D hard to call. This CDR3 contains 12 residues. The V end lost 5 bases, the J end lost 12 bases, and 16 bases lay between the germline ends. Germline V lookup: CDR1 SGHAT, CDR2 FQNNGV. The CDR3 DNA reads as TGTGCCAGCAGCCCCGTGGAAGCCCTAAAGTACTTC. Translated: CASSPVEALKYF.

The CDR3 DNA follows: TGTGCCAGCAGGGGCCCCTACAATGAGCAGTTCTTC. Translated, it gives CASRGPYNEQFF. The chain couples TRBV24-1 to TRBJ2-1; possibly TRBD1 for D (6 bases). With 11 bases removed from V and 2 bases from J, the gap between germline ends came to 9 bases. The CDR3 consists of 12 residues. The germline CDR1 and CDR2 sequences are KGHDR and SFDVKD.

Ten or more counts support this clonotype. This chain uses TRBV6-5 with TRBJ1-6; D not certain. The CDR3 extends over 14 amino acids. V dropped 3 bases and J dropped 8 bases, with 11 bases sitting between them. The germline V gene encodes CDR1 MNHEY and CDR2 SVGAGI. CDR3 DNA sequence: TGTGCCAGCAGTTATCAGGTTTCGGATTCACCCCTCCACTTT. Its translation: CASSYQVSDSPLHF.

The chain links TRBV6-1 to TRBJ2-3, with 7 bases fitting TRBD2. Germline CDR1 and CDR2: MNHNS and SASEGT. J was trimmed by 2 bases and V by 2 bases; bases with no gene match: 10. This CDR3 has 17 residues. The CDR3 DNA sequence: TGTGCCAGCAGTGAAAACAGCGGGACCTGGGTCACAGATACGCAGTATTTT. Amino acid sequence: CASSENSGTWVTDTQYF.

V and J are TRBV29-1 and TRBJ1-1; D unresolved. Looked up from germline, CDR1 is SQVTM and CDR2 is ANQGSEA. The CDR3 length is 12 residues. V was pared by 7 bases and J by 5 bases, with 14 bases between. The CDR3 loop reads CSAAREGTEAFF. In DNA, the CDR3 is TGCAGCGCCGCAAGGGAAGGGACTGAAGCTTTCTTT.

This clonotype was counted many times. The chain carries TRBV6-5 and TRBJ2-5, with TRBD2 identical over 12 bases. Germline V gene data show CDR1 as MNHEY and CDR2 as SVGAGI. Germline trimming cut 0 bases from V and 3 bases from J; bases unmatched to any gene: 2. This CDR3 is built from 16 residues. CDR3 in DNA: TGTGCCAGCAGTTACTCGGCTAGCGGGAGGGAAGAGACCCAGTACTTC. Its protein is CASSYSASGREETQYF.

In its sample, this clonotype was seen many times. The chain combines TRBV6-6 with TRBJ2-3; 8 nucleotides agree with TRBD1. This CDR3 comprises 14 residues. In germline, CDR1 is MNHNY, CDR2 SVGAGI (reference sequence). The V segment lost 5 bases and the J segment 5 bases; nucleotides outside the gene matches: 6. The CDR3 bases are TGTGCCAGCAGTACTGGACAGGGTAAAGATACGCAGTATTTT. This encodes CASSTGQGKDTQYF.

This clonotype has ten or more counts. V gene TRBV9 combines with J gene TRBJ2-2; D ambiguous. The CDR3 runs to 14 residues. Per germline, CDR1 SGDLS and CDR2 YYNGEE. Trimming removed 1 base at V and 2 bases at J, with 6 bases between. For the CDR3, the DNA is TGTGCCAGCAGCGTATCTAGTAACACCGGGGAGCTGTTTTTT. Its translation is CASSVSSNTGELFF.

This clonotype was detected only once. This chain uses TRBV20-1 with TRBJ1-6; D is ambiguous. Per germline, CDR1 DFQATT and CDR2 SNEGSKA (reference sequence). Trimming took off 6 bases at V and 0 bases at J, with 12 bases between the two ends. The CDR3 runs to 15 residues. The CDR3 here is CSAHQRSSYNSPLHF. Written as DNA, the CDR3 is TGCAGTGCCCACCAGAGGAGCTCCTATAATTCACCCCTCCACTTT.

This clonotype was seen repeatedly, ten times or more. The chain combines TRBV2 with TRBJ2-3, with a possible D match to TRBD2 (6 bases). The CDR3 is 14 amino acids. V dropped 8 bases and J dropped 4 bases, with 16 bases sitting between them. CDR1 is SNHLY, CDR2 FYNNEI, per germline. The CDR3 nucleotides read TGTGCCAGCTGTTGGAGGGACGGGGCAGATACGCAGTATTTT. It specifies CASCWRDGADTQYF.

This clonotype was detected many times. The rearrangement joins TRBV12-3 or TRBV12-4 to TRBJ1-2, with 9 bases lining up with TRBD1. The V and J ends lost 6 bases and 7 bases, in that order; junction bases with no gene match: 9. The CDR3 is made up of 14 amino acids. The CDR3 reads CASRPTGGYSGYTF. The CDR3 DNA is TGTGCCAGCAGGCCCACAGGGGGCTATAGTGGCTACACCTTC.

In this sample, this clonotype turned up many times. The CDR3 sequence is CASSLAVTGGRTGELFF. The CDR3 region has the DNA TGCGCCAGCAGCTTGGCTGTGACAGGGGGACGCACCGGGGAGCTGTTTTTT. This chain links TRBV5-1 with TRBJ2-2; 9 bases line up with TRBD1. With 0 bases clipped from V and 4 bases from J, the junction kept 7 bases outside the gene matches. The CDR3 length is 17 residues. CDR1 and CDR2 (germline): SGHRS, YFSETQ.

The gene calls are TRBV9 and TRBJ1-1; maybe TRBD1 (6 bases). The CDR3 runs 13 residues. The V gene's germline CDR1 is SGDLS and CDR2 YYNGEE. The V gene lost 4 bases and the J gene lost 4 bases, with 11 bases spanning the gap. CDR3 region: CASSKGGPTEAFF. DNA of the CDR3: TGTGCCAGCAGCAAAGGGGGACCCACTGAAGCTTTCTTT.

This clonotype was counted at least ten times. This sequence joins TRBV30 and TRBJ2-7, with no clear D. Germline V gene data show CDR1 as GTSNPN and CDR2 as SVGIG (reference sequence). The CDR3 runs 11 residues. V was shortened by 7 bases and J by 0 bases, with 7 bases between the two germline ends. CDR3 DNA sequence: TGTGCCTTTGTTGACTCCTACGAGCAGTACTTC. Translating gives CAFVDSYEQYF.

This clonotype has at least ten counts. This chain joins TRBV6-2 or TRBV6-3 and TRBJ2-3; 10 nucleotides line up with TRBD2. The CDR3 loop spans 16 amino acids. V lost 6 bases and J lost 0; bases outside the gene matches: 6. Germline CDR1 MNHEY, CDR2 SVGEGT. Written as DNA, the CDR3 is TGTGCCAGCAGCCCTTTGACTAGCGGGAGCACAGATACGCAGTATTTT. Its protein is CASSPLTSGSTDTQYF.

The V call is TRBV6-2 or TRBV6-3, the J call TRBJ1-2; 10 bases line up with TRBD1. Germline CDR1 MNHEY, CDR2 SVGEGT. CDR3 length: 14 amino acids. The V segment lost 6 bases and the J segment 6 bases; nucleotides outside the gene matches: 7. CDR3 amino acids: CASSKDGTGDGYTF. The CDR3 nucleotides read TGTGCCAGCAGCAAAGACGGGACAGGGGATGGCTACACCTTC.